This is a list of T cell receptor beta chains from one sample in a study of CD8 T cells in ankylosing spondylitis. TCRdb ran MiXCR on the 5' RACE reads and lists one entry per CDR3 protein. This sample has under 150,000 distinct CDR3 sequences, with approximately 10% found just once. The sample comprised blood, either unsorted or a sorted T cell fraction (not recorded which). The origin of the receptors is a female donor with ankylosing spondylitis or in good health (not recorded which). Both conserved end residues are part of each CDR3.

V gene	J gene	CDR3 protein
TRBV5-1	TRBJ1-1	CASSSNRDMNTEAFF
TRBV20-1	TRBJ1-1	CSATSPGDTEAFF
TRBV20-1	TRBJ2-1	CSAGDGNEQFF
TRBV12-3/TRBV12-4	TRBJ1-2	CASSWTVQTNYGYTF
TRBV7-2	TRBJ2-1	CASSSQRLASEQFF
TRBV12-3/TRBV12-4	TRBJ1-1	CASSLEFNTEAFF
TRBV27	TRBJ2-2	CASSSPPPSGELFF
TRBV13	TRBJ1-5	CASSASDGGPQHF
TRBV5-1	TRBJ2-5	CASSFAGEETQYF
TRBV12-3/TRBV12-4	TRBJ2-7	CASRLGASGNDEQYF
TRBV5-1	TRBJ2-7	CASRGTSLGEQYF
TRBV24-1	TRBJ2-2	CATTGTTNTGELFF
TRBV7-8	TRBJ2-1	CASSSWTSGGNEQFF
TRBV6-6	TRBJ1-2	CASSSGQGRGYTF
TRBV5-1	TRBJ1-2	CASSSFDRRHGYTF
TRBV5-1	TRBJ2-2	CASSPRLGELFF
TRBV12-3/TRBV12-4	TRBJ2-7	CASSLAGVEYEQYF
TRBV28	TRBJ2-1	CASSTVAGGLGNEQFF
TRBV5-1	TRBJ2-1	CASSTGTDYNEQFF
TRBV5-1	TRBJ1-2	CASSLGEGVVGYTF
TRBV7-8	TRBJ1-4	CASSIRDREKLFF
TRBV7-2	TRBJ2-7	CASSLGSGNSYEQYF